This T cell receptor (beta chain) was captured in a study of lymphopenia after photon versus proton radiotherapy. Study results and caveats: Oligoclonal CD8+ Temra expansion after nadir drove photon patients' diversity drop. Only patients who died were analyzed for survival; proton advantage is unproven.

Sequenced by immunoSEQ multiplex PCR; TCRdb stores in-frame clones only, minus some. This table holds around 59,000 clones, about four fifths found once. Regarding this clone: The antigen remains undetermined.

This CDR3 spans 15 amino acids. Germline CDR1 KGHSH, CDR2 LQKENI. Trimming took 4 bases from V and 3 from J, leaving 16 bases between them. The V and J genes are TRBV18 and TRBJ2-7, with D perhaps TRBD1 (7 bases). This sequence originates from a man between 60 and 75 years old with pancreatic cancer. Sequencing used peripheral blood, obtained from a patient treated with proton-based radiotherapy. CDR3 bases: TGTGCCAGCTCACAACCGGGCGGGACAGTCTACGAGCAGTACTTC. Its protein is CASSQPGGTVYEQYF.